This T cell receptor beta chain stems from a study of T cell repertoires in ileal Crohn's disease. Clones were sequenced by immunoSEQ multiplex PCR, and TCRdb holds only the in-frame ones, with some missing. This repertoire shows roughly 7,100 clones, 72% found once; its top ten account for roughly 10%. The origin of this receptor is an adult with Crohn's disease. Sequenced material: ileal tissue.

CDR3 sequence reads: CASSRRGAGYEQYF. Written as DNA, the CDR3 is TGTGCCAGCTCAAGGAGGGGCGCCGGTTACGAGCAGTACTTC. V gene TRBV5-8 combines with J gene TRBJ2-7; D is possibly TRBD2 (6 bases). The germline V and J ends were trimmed by 7 bases and 4 bases, with 18 bases remaining between them. Germline loops: CDR1 SGHTS, CDR2 YDEGEE. This CDR3 has 14 amino acids.